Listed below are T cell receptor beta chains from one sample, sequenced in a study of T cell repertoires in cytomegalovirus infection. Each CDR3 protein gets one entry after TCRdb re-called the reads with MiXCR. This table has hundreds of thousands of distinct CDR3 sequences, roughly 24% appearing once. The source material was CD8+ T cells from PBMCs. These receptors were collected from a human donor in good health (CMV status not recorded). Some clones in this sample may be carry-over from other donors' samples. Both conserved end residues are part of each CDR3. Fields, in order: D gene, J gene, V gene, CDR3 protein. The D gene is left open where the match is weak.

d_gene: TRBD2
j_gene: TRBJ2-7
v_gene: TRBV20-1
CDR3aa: CSASPTSGSYEQYF

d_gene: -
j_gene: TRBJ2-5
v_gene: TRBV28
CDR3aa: CASIAQGNQETQYF

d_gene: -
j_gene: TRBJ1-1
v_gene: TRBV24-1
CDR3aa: CATSDSRAPNTEAFF

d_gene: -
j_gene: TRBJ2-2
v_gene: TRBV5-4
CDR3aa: CASLGGTGELFF

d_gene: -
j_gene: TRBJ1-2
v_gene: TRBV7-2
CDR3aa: CASSLPGLVSGYTF

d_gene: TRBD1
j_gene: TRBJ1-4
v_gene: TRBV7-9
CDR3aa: CASSYTGGGEKLFF

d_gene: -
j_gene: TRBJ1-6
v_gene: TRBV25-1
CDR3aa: CASSDEQGSSPLHF

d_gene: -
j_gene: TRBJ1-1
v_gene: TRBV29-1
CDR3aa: CSVDGPTGWEGTEAFF

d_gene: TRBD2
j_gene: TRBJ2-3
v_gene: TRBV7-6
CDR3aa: CASSPGGGDTDTQYF

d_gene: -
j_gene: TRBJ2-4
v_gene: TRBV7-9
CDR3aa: CASSFSGGKAKNIQYF